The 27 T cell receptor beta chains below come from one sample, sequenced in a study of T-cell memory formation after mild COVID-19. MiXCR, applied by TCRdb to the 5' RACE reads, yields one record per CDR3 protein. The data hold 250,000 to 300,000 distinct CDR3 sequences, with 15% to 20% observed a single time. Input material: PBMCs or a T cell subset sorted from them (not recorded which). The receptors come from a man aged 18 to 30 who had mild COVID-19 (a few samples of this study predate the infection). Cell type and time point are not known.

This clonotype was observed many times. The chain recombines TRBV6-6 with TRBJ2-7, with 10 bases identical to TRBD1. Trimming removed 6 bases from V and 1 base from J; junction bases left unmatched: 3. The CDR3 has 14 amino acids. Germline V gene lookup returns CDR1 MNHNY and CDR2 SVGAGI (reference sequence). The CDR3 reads CASRWDRGSYEQYF. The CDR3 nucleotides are TGTGCCAGCAGATGGGACAGGGGATCCTACGAGCAGTACTTC.

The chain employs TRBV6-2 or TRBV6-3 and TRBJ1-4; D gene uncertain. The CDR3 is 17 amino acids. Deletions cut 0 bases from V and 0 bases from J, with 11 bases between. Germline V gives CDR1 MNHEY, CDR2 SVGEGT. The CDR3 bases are TGTGCCAGCAGTTACTCGTTCAGGACCTCAACTAATGAAAAACTGTTTTTT. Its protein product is CASSYSFRTSTNEKLFF.

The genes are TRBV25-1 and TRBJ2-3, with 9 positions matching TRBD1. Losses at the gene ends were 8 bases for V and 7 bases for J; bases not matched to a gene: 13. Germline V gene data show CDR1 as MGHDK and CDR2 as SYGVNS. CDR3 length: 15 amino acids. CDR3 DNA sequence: TGTGCCAGCTTAGAAGAGGGACAGGGCTTGAATACGCAGTATTTT. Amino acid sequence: CASLEEGQGLNTQYF.

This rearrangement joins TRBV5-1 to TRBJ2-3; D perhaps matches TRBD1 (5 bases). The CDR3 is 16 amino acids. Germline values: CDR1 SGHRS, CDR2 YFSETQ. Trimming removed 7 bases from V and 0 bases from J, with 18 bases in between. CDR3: CASYVGADASTDTQYF. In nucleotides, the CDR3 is TGCGCCAGCTATGTAGGGGCAGATGCTAGCACAGATACGCAGTATTTT.

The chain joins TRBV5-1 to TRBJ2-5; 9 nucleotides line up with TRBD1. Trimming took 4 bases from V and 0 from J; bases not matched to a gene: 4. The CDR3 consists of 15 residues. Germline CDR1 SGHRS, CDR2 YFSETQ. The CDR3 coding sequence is TGCGCCAGCAGCAAAGGGACAGGGAACCAAGAGACCCAGTACTTC. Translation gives CASSKGTGNQETQYF.

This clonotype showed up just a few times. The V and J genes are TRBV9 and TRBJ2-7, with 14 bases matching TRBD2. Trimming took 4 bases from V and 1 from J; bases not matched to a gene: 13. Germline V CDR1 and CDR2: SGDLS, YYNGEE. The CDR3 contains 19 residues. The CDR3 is CASSPSTGTSGGRSYEQYF. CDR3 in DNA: TGTGCCAGCAGCCCCTCGACCGGGACTAGCGGGGGCCGATCCTACGAGCAGTACTTC.

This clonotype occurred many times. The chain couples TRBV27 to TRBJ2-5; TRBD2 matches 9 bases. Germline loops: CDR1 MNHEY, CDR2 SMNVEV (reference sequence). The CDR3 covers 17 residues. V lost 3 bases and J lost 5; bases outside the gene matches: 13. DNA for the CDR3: TGTGCCAGCAGTTTCTTCTTCCCTAGCGGGGTGAATGAGACCCAGTACTTC. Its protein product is CASSFFFPSGVNETQYF.

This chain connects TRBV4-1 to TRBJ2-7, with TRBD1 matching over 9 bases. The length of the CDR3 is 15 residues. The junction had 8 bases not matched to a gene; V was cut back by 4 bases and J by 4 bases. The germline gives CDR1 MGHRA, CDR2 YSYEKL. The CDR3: CASSPDRGWGYEQYF. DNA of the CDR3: TGCGCCAGCAGCCCGGACAGGGGCTGGGGATACGAGCAGTACTTC.

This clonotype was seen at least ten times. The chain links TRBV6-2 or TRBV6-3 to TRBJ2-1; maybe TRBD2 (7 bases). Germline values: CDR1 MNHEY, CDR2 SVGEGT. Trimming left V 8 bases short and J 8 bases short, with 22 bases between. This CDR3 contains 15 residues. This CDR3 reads CASRSRGAPVHEQFF. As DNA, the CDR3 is TGTGCCAGCCGCTCCCGGGGGGCCCCCGTCCATGAGCAGTTCTTC.

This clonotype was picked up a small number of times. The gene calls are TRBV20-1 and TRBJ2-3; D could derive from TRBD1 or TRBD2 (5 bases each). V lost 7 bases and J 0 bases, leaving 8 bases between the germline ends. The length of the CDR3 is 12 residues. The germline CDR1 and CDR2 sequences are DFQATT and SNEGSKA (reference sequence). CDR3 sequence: CSGRGSTDTQYF. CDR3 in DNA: TGCAGTGGCCGGGGCAGCACAGATACGCAGTATTTT.

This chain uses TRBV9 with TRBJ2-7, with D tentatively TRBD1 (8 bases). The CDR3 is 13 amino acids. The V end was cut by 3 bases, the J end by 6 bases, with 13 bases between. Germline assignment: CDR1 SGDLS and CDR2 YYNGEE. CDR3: CASSEYRGGEQYF. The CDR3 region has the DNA TGTGCCAGCAGCGAGTACAGGGGGGGCGAGCAGTACTTC.

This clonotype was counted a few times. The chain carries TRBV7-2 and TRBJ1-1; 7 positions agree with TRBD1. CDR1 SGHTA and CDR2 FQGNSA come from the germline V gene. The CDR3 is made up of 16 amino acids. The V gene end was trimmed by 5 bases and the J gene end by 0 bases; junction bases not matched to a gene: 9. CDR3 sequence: CASSERGTAMNTEAFF. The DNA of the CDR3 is TGTGCCAGCAGCGAGAGAGGGACAGCAATGAACACTGAAGCTTTCTTT.

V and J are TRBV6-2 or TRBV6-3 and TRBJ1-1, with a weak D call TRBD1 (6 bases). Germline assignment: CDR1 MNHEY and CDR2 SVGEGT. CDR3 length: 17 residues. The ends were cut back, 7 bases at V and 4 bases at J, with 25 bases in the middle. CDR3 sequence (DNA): TGTGCCAGCATTAACGGCCGCCTTCGCCTAGGGGGCACTGAAGCTTTCTTT. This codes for CASINGRLRLGGTEAFF.

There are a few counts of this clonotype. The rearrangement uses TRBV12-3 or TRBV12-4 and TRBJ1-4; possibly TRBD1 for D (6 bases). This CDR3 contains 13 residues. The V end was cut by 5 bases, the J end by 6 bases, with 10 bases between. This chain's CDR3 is CASSNRVDEKLFF. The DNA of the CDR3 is TGTGCCAGCAGTAACAGGGTTGATGAAAAACTGTTTTTT.

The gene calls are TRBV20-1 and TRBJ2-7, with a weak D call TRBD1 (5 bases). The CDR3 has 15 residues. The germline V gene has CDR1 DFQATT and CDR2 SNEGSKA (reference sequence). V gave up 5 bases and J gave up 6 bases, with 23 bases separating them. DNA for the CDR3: TGCAGTGCTCCCCATGTTGGGGCGGTGGCAGGCGAGCAGTACTTC. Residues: CSAPHVGAVAGEQYF.

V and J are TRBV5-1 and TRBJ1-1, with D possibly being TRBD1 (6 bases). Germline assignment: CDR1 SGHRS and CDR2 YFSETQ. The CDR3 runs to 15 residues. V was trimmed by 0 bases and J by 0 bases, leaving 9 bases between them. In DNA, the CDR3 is TGCGCCAGCAGCTTGGAAGGGGGAATGAACACTGAAGCTTTCTTT. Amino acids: CASSLEGGMNTEAFF.

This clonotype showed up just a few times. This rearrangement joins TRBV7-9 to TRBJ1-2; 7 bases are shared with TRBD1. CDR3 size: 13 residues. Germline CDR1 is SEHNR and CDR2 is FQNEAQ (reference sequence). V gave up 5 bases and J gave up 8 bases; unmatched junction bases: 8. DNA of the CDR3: TGTGCCAGCAGCCCGGGGACAGTTCGAGGCTACACCTTC. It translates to CASSPGTVRGYTF.

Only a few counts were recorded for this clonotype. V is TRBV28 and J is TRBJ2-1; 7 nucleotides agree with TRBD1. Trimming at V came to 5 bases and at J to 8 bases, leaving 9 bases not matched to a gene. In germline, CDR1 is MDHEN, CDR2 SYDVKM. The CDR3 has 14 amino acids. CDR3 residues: CASSPTGLGDEQFF. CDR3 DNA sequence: TGTGCCAGCAGTCCGACAGGGCTCGGGGATGAGCAGTTCTTC.

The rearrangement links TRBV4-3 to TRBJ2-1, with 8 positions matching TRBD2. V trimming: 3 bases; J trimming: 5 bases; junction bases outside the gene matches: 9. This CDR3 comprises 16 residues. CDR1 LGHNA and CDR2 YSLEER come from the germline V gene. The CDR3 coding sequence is TGCGCCAGCAGCCATCCCCCGAGCGGGGGAAACAATGAGCAGTTCTTC. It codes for CASSHPPSGGNNEQFF.

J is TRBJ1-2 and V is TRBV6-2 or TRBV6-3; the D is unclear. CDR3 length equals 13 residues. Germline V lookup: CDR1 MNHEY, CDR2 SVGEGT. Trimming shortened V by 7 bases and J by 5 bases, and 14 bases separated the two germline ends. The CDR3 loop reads CASKAEGDYGYTF. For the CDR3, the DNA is TGTGCCAGCAAGGCTGAGGGAGATTATGGCTACACCTTC.

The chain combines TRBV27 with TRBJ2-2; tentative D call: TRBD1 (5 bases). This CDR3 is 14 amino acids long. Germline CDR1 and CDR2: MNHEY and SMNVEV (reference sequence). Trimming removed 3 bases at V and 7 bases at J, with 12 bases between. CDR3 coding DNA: TGTGCCAGCAGTTTTTTCAGGGAAGGCGGGGAGCTGTTTTTT. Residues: CASSFFREGGELFF.

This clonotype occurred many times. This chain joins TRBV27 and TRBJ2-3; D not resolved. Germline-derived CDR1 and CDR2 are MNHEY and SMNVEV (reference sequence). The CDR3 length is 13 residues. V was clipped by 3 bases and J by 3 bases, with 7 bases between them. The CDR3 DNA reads TGTGCCAGCAGTTTTGGGCCGACAGATACGCAGTATTTT. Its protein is CASSFGPTDTQYF.

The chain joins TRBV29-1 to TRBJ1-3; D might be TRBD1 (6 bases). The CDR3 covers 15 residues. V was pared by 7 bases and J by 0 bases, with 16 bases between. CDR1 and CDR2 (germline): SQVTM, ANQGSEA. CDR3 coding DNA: TGCAGCGCCGGGGGGCCAGGAAACTCTGGAAACACCATATATTTT. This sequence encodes CSAGGPGNSGNTIYF.

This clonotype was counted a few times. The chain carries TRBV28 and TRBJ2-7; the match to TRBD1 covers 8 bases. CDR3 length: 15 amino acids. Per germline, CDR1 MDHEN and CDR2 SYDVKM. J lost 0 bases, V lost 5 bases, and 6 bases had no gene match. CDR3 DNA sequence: TGTGCCAGCAGTCAGACAGGGGTGCGCTCCTACGAGCAGTACGTC. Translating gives CASSQTGVRSYEQYV.

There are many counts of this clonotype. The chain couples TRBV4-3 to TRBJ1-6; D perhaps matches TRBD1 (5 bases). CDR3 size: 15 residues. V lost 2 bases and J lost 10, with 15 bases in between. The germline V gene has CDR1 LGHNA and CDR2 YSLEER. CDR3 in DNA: TGCGCCAGCAGCCAAAGGGATGGGGGTCGGTCACCCCTCCACTTT. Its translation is CASSQRDGGRSPLHF.

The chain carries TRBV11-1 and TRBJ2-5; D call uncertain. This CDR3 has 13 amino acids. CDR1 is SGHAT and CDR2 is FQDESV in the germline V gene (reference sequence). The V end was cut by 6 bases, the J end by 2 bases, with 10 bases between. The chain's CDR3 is CASRRGLQETQYF. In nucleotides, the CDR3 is TGTGCCAGCAGGCGCGGCCTACAAGAGACCCAGTACTTC.

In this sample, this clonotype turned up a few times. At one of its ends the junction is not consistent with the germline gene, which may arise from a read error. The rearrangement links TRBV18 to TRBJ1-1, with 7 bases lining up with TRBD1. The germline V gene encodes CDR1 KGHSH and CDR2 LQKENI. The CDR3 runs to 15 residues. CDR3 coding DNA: TGTGCCAGCTCACTTATCCGGGACAGTCTAACTGGAGCTTTCTTT. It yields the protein CASSLIRDSLTGAFF.